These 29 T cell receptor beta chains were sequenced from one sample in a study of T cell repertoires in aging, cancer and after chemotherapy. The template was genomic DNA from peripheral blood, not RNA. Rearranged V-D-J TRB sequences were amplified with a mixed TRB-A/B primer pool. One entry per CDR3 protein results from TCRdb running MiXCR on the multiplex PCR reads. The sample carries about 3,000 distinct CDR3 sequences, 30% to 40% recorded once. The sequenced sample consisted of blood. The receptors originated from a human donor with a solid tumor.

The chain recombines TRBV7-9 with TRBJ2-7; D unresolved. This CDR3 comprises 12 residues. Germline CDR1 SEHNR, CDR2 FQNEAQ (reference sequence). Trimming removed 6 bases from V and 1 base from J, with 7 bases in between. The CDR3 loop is CASSPPSYEQYF. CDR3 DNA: TGTGCCAGCAGTCCCCCTTCCTACGAGCAGTACTTC.

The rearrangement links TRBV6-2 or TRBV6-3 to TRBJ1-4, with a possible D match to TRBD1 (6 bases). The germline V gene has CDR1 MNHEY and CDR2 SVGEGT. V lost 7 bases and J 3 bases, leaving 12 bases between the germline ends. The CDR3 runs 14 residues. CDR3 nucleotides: TGTGCCAGCAAAGAGACAGGATCTAATGAAAAACTGTTTTTT. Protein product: CASKETGSNEKLFF.

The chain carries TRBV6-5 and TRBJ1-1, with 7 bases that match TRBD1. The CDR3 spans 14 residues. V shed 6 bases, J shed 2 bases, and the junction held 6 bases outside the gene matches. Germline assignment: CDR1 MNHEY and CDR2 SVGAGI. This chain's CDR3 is CASRQGTANTEAFF. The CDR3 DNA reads TGTGCCAGCAGACAAGGGACAGCTAACACTGAAGCTTTCTTT.

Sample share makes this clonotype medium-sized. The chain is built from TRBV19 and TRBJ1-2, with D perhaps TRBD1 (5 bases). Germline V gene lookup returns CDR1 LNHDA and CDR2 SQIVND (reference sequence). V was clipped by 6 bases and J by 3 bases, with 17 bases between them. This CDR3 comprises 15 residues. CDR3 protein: CASSNLQGPYYGYTF. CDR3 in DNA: TGTGCCAGTAGCAACCTTCAGGGTCCCTACTATGGCTACACCTTC.

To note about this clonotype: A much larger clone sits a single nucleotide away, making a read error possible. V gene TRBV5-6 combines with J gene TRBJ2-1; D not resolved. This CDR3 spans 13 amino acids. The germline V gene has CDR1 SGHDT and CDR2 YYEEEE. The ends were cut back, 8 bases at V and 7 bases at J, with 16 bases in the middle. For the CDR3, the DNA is TGTGCCAGAAGTTACTCGATTTTTAATGAGCAGTTCTTC. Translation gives CARSYSIFNEQFF.

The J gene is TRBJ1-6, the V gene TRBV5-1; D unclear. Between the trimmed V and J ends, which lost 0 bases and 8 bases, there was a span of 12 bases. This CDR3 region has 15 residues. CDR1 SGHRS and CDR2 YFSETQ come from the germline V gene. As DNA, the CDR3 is TGCGCCAGCAGCTTGGATCGGAATTGGGATTCACCCCTCCACTTT. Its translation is CASSLDRNWDSPLHF.

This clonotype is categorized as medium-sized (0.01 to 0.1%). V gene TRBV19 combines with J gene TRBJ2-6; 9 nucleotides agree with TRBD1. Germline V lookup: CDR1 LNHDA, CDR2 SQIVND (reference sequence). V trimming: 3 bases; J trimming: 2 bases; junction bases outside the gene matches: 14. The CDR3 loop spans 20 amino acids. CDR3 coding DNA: TGTGCCAGTAGTATGCCCCCGTGGGACAGGGCCCTTCCTGGGGCCAACGTCCTGACTTTC. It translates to CASSMPPWDRALPGANVLTF. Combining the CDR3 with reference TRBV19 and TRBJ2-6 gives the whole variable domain DGGITQSPKYLFRKEGQNVTLSCEQNLNHDAMYWYRQDPGQGLRLIYYSQIVNDFQKGDIAEGYSVSREKKESFPLTVTSAQKNPTAFYLCASSMPPWDRALPGANVLTFGAGSRLTVL.

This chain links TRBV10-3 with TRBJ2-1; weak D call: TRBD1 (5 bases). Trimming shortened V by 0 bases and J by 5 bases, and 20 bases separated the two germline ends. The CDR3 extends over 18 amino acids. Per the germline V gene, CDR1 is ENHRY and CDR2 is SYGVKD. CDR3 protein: CAISESTRSGYDHNEQFF. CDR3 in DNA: TGTGCCATCAGTGAGTCGACTCGGTCAGGGTACGATCACAATGAGCAGTTCTTC.

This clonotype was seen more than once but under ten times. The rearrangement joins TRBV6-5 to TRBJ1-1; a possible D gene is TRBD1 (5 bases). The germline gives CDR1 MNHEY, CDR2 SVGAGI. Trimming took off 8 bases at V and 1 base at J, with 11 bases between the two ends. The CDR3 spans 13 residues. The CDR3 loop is CASFSGQNTEAFF. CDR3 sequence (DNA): TGTGCCAGCTTCTCAGGGCAGAACACTGAAGCTTTCTTT.

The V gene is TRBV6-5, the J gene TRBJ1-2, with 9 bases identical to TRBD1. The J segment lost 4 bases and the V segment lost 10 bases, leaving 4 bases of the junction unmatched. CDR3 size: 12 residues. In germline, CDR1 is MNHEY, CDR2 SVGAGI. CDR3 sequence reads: CATGTGFYGYTF. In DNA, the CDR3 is TGTGCCACCGGGACAGGGTTCTATGGCTACACCTTC.

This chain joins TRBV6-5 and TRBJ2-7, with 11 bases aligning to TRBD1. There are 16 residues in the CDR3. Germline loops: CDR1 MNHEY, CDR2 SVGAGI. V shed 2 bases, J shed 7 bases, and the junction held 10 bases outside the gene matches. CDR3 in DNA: TGTGCCAGCAGTTACGGCTCGGGACAGGGGGTAAGGGAGCAGTACTTC. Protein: CASSYGSGQGVREQYF.

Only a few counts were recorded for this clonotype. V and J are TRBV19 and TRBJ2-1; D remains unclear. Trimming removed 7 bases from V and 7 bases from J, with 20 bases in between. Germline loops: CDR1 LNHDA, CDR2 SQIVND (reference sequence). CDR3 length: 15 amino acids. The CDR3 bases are TGTGCCAGTACCCAAATGTCGTCCCTGCGAAATGAGCAGTTCTTC. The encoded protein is CASTQMSSLRNEQFF. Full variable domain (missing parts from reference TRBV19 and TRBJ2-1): DGGITQSPKYLFRKEGQNVTLSCEQNLNHDAMYWYRQDPGQGLRLIYYSQIVNDFQKGDIAEGYSVSREKKESFPLTVTSAQKNPTAFYLCASTQMSSLRNEQFFGPGTRLTVL.

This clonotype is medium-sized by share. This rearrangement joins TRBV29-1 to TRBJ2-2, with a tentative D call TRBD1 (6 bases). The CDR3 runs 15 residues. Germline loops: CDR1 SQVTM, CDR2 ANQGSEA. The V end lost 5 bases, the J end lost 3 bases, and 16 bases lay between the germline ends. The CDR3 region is CSVKTPGQDTGELFF. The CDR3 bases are TGCAGCGTTAAAACCCCGGGACAAGACACCGGGGAGCTGTTTTTT.

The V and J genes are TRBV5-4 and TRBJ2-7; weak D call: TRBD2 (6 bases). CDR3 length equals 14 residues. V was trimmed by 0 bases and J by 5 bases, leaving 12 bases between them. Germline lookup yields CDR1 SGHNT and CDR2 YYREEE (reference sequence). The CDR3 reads CASSLDVGGDEQYF. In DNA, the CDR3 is TGTGCCAGCAGCTTGGACGTCGGCGGGGACGAGCAGTACTTC.

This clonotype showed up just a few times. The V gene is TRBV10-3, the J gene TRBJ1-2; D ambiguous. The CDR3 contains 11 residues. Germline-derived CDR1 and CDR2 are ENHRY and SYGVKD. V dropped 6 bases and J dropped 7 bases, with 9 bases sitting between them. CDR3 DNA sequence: TGTGCCATCAGGGAAGGGAGTGGCTACACCTTC. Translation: CAIREGSGYTF.

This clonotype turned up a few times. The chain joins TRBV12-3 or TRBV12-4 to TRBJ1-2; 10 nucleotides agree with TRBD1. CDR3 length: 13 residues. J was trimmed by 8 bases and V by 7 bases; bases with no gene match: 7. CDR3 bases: TGTGCCAGCATTCCGGGACAGGGGACCGGCTACACCTTC. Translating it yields CASIPGQGTGYTF.

The CDR3 DNA reads as TGTGCCTGGAGTCCCCTCGGGGGGACACGGGAGCTGTTTTTT. It codes for CAWSPLGGTRELFF. The gene calls are TRBV30 and TRBJ2-2, with D possibly TRBD2 on 7 matching bases. This CDR3 spans 14 amino acids. From germline, CDR1 is GTSNPN and CDR2 SVGIG (reference sequence). V shed 2 bases and J shed 9 bases, with 16 bases lying between them.

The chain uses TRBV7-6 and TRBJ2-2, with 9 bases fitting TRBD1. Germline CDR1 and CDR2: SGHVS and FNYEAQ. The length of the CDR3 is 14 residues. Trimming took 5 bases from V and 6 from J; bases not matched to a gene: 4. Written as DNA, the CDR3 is TGTGCCAGCAGCCCGGACAGGGGCGCCGGGGAGCTGTTTTTT. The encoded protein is CASSPDRGAGELFF.

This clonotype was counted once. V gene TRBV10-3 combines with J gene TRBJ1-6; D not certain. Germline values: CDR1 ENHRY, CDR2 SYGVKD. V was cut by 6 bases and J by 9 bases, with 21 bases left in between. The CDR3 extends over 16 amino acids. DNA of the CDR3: TGTGCCATCAGGGGGATCGACGCGCGGTCCGGTTCACCCCTCCACTTT. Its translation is CAIRGIDARSGSPLHF.

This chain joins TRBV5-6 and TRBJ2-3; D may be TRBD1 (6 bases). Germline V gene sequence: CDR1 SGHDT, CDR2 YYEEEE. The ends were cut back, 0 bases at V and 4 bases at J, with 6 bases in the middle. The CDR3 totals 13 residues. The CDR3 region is CASSLDRADTQYF. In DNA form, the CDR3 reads TGTGCCAGCAGCTTGGACAGGGCAGATACGCAGTATTTT.

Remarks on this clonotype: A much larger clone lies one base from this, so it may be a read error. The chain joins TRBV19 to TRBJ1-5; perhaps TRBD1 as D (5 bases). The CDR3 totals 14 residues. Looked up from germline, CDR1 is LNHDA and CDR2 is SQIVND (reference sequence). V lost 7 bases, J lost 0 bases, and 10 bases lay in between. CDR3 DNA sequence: TGTGCCAGTATTAGACAGTATAGCAATCAGCCCCAGCATTTT. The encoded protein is CASIRQYSNQPQHF.

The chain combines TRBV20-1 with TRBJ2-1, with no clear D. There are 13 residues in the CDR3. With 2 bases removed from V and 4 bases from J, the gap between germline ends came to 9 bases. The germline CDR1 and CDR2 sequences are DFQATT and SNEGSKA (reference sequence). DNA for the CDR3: TGCAGTGCTAGATCCGCTTTGTACAATGAGCAGTTCTTC. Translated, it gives CSARSALYNEQFF.

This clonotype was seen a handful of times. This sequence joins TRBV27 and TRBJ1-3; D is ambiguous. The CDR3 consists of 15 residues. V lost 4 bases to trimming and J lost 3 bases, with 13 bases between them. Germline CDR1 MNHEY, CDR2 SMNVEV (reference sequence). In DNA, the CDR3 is TGTGCCAGCAGTTCCCAAACCCCAGGTGGAAACACCATATATTTT. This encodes CASSSQTPGGNTIYF.

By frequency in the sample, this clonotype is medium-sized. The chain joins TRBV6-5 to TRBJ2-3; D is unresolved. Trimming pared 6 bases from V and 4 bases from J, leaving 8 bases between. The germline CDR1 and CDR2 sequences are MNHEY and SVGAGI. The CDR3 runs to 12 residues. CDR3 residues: CASRTPPDTQYF. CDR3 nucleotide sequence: TGTGCCAGCAGAACGCCCCCAGATACGCAGTATTTT.

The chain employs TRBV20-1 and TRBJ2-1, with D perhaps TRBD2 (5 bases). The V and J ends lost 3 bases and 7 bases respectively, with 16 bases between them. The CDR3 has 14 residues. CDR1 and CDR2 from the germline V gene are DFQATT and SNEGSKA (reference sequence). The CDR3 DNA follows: TGCAGTGCTAGGGAATCGGGGAAAAGGAATGAGCAGTTCTTC. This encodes CSARESGKRNEQFF.

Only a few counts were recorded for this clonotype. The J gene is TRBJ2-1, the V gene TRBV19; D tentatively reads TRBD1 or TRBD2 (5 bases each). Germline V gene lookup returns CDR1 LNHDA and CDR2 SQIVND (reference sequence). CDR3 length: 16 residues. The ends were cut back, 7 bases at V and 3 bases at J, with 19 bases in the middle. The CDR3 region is CASKGVLGTIYNEQFF. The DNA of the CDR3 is TGTGCCAGTAAAGGAGTCCTGGGGACGATCTACAATGAGCAGTTCTTC. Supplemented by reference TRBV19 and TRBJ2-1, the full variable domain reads DGGITQSPKYLFRKEGQNVTLSCEQNLNHDAMYWYRQDPGQGLRLIYYSQIVNDFQKGDIAEGYSVSREKKESFPLTVTSAQKNPTAFYLCASKGVLGTIYNEQFFGPGTRLTVL.

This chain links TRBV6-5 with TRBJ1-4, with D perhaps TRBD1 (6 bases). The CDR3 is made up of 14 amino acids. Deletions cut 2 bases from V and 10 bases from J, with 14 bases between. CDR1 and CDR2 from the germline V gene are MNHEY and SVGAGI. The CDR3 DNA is TGTGCCAGCAGTTACGGGGGGCAGGGAGGAAAACTGTTTTTT. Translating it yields CASSYGGQGGKLFF.

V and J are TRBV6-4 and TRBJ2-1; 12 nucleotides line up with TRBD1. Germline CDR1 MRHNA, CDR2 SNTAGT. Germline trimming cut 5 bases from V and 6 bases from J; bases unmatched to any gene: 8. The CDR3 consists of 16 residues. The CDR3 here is CASSKKGQGAINEQFF. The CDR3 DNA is TGTGCCAGCAGTAAGAAGGGACAGGGGGCCATCAATGAGCAGTTCTTC.

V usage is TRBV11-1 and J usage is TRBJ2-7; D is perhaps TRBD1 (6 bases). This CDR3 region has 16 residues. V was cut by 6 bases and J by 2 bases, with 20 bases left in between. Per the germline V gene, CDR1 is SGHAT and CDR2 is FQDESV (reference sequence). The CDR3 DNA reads TGTGCCAGCAGTCGCTCCGGGACAATCGGGGCCTACGAGCAGTACGTC. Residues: CASSRSGTIGAYEQYV.